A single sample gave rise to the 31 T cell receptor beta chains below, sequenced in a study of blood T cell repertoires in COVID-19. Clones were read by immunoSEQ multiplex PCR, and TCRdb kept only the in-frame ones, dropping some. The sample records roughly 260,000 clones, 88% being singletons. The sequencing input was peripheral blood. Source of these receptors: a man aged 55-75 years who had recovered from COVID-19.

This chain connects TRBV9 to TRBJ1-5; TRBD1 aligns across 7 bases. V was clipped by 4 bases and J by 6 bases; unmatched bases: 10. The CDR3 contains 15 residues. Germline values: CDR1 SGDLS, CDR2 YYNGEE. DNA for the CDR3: TGTGCCAGCAGCCCTACAGGGGTCTACGGTCAGCCCCAGCATTTT. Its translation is CASSPTGVYGQPQHF.

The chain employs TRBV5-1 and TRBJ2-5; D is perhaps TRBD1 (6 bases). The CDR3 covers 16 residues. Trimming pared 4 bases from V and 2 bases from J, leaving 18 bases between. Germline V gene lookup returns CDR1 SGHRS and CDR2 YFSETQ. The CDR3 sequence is CASSLFRGQEQETQYF. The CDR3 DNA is TGCGCCAGCAGCCTATTCAGGGGACAAGAACAAGAGACCCAGTACTTC.

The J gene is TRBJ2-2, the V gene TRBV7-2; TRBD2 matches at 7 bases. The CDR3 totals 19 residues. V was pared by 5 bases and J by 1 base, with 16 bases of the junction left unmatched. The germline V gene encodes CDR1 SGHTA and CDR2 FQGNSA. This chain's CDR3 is CASSQSSPGGGWNTGELFF. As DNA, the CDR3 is TGTGCCAGCAGCCAAAGTTCCCCGGGGGGAGGATGGAACACCGGGGAGCTGTTTTTT. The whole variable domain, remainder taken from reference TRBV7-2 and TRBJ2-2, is GAGVSQSPSNKVTEKGKDVELRCDPISGHTALYWYRQSLGQGLEFLIYFQGNSAPDKSGLPSDRFSAERTGGSVSTLTIQRTQQEDSAVYLCASSQSSPGGGWNTGELFFGEGSRLTVL.

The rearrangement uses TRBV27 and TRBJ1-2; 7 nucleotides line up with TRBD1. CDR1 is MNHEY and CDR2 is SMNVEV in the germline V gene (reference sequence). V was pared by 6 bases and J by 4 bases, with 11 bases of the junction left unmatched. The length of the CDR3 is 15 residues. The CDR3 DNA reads TGTGCCAGCAGCCCCGGGACAGCCCTTTTCTATGGCTACACCTTC. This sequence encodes CASSPGTALFYGYTF.

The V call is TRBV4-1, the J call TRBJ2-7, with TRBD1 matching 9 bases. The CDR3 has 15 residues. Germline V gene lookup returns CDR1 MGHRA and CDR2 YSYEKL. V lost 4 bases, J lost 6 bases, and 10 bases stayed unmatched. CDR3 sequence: CASSPVGGQGIEQYF. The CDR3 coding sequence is TGCGCCAGCAGCCCTGTCGGGGGACAGGGAATCGAGCAGTACTTC.

CDR3 region: CASSSIPGQGYQPQHF. The CDR3 DNA reads as TGCGCCAGCAGCTCTATACCGGGACAGGGATATCAGCCCCAGCATTTT. This rearrangement joins TRBV5-1 to TRBJ1-5; 9 nucleotides agree with TRBD1. Trimming took 3 bases from V and 5 from J; bases not matched to a gene: 9. From germline, CDR1 is SGHRS and CDR2 YFSETQ. This CDR3 region has 16 residues.

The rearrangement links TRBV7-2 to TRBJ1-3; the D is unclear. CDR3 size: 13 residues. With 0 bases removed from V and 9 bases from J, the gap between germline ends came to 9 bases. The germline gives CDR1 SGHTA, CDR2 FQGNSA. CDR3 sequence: CASSLAGGSTIYF. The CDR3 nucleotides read TGTGCCAGCAGCTTAGCGGGTGGGAGCACCATATATTTT.

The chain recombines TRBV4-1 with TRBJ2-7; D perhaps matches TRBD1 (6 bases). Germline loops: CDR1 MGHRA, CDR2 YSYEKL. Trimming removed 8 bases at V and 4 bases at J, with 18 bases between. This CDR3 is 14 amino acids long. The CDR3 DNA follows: TGCGCCAGCCACCGAACAGGACAGCCTTACGAGCAGTACTTC. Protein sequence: CASHRTGQPYEQYF.

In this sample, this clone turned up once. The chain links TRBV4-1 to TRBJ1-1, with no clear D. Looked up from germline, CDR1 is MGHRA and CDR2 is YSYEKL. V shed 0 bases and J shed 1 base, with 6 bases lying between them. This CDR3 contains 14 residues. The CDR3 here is CASSQDRRNTEAFF. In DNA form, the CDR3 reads TGCGCCAGCAGCCAAGATAGAAGGAACACTGAAGCTTTCTTT.

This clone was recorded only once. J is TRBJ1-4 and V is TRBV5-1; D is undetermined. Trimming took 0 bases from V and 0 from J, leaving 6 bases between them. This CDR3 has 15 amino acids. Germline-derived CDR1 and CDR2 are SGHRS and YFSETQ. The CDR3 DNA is TGCGCCAGCAGCTTGGCCGGTGCAACTAATGAAAAACTGTTTTTT. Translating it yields CASSLAGATNEKLFF.

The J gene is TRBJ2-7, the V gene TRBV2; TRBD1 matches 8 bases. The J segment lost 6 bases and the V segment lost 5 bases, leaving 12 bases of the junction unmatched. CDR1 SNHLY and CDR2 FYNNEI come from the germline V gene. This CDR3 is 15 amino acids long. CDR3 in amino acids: CASSNRDRGSGEQYF. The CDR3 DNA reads TGTGCCAGCAGTAATCGAGACAGGGGATCGGGCGAGCAGTACTTC.

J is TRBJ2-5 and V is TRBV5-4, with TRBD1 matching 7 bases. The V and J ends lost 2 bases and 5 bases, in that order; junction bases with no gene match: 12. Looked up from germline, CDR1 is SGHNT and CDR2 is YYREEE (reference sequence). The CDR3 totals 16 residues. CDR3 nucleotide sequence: TGTGCCAGCAGCTTTTTTACAGGGGCGACGAGGGAGACCCAGTACTTC. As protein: CASSFFTGATRETQYF.

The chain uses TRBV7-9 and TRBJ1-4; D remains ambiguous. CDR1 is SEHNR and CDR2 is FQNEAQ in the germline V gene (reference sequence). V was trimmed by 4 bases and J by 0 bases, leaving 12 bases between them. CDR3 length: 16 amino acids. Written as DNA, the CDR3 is TGTGCCAGCAGCTCCGCTGCCGGGTCAACTAATGAAAAACTGTTTTTT. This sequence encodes CASSSAAGSTNEKLFF.

The CDR3 loop reads CASSLRTGQGYYGYTF. The CDR3 coding sequence is TGCGCCAGCAGCTTGAGGACGGGACAGGGCTACTATGGCTACACCTTC. The chain uses TRBV5-1 and TRBJ1-2; 9 nucleotides agree with TRBD1. Germline trimming cut 1 base from V and 3 bases from J; bases unmatched to any gene: 7. CDR1 is SGHRS and CDR2 is YFSETQ in the germline V gene. The CDR3 runs 16 residues.

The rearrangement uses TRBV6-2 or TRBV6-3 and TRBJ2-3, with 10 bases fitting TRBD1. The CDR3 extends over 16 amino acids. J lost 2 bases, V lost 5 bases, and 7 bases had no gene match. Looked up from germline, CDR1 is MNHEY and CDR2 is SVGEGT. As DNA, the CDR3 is TGTGCCAGCAGTCCCGGGACAGGGGCCTCCACAGATACGCAGTATTTT. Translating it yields CASSPGTGASTDTQYF.

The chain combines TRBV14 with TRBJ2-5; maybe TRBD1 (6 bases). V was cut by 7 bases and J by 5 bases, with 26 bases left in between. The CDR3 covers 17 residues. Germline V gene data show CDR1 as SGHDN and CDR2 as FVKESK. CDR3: CASTTTGHPWGYETQYF. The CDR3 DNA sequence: TGTGCCAGCACTACAACAGGGCACCCGTGGGGATATGAGACCCAGTACTTC.

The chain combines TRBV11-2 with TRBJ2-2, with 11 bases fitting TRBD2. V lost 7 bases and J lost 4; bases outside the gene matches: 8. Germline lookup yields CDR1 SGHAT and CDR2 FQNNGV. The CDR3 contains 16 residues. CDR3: CASTLAGAPGTGELFF. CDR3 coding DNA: TGTGCCAGCACACTAGCGGGGGCCCCGGGCACCGGGGAGCTGTTTTTT.

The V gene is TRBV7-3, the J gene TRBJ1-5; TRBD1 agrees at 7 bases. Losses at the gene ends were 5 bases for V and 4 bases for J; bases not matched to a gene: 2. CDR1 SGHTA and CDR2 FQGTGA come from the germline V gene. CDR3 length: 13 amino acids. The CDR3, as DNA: TGTGCCAGCAGCCCGGGACAGAATCAGCCCCAGCATTTT. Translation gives CASSPGQNQPQHF. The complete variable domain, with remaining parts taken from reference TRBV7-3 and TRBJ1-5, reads GAGVSQTPSNKVTEKGKYVELRCDPISGHTALYWYRQSLGQGPEFLIYFQGTGAADDSGLPNDRFFAVRPEGSVSTLKIQRTERGDSAVYLCASSPGQNQPQHFGDGTRLSIL.

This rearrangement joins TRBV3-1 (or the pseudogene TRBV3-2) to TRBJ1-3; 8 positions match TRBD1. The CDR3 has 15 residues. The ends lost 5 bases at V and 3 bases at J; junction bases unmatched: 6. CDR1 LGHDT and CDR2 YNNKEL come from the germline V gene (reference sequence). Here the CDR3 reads CASSYDRGFGNTIYF. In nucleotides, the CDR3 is TGTGCCAGCAGCTACGACAGGGGATTTGGAAACACCATATATTTT.

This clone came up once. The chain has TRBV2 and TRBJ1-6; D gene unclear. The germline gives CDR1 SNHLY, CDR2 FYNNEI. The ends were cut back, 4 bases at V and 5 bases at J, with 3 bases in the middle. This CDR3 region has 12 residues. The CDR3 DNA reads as TGTGCCAGCAGTGCAAATAATTCACCCCTCCACTTT. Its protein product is CASSANNSPLHF.

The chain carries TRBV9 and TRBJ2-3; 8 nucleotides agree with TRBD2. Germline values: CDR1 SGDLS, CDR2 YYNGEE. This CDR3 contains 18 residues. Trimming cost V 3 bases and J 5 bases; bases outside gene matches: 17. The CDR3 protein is CASSANHLRGGSKDTQYF. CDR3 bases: TGTGCCAGCAGCGCCAACCACCTGCGCGGGGGGTCGAAAGATACGCAGTATTTT.

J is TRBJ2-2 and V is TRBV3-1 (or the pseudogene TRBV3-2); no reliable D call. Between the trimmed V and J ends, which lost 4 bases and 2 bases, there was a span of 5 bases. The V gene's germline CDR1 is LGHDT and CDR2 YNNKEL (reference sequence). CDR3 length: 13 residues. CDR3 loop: CASSRYNTGELFF. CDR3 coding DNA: TGTGCCAGCAGCCGTTATAACACCGGGGAGCTGTTTTTT.

The CDR3 nucleotides are TGTGCCAGCAGCTTAGTGGGCAGTACCTCCTACGAGCAGTACTTC. It is translated as CASSLVGSTSYEQYF. This chain joins TRBV7-8 and TRBJ2-7; D is undetermined. Deletions cut 1 base from V and 0 bases from J, with 10 bases between. CDR1 and CDR2 from the germline V gene are SGHVS and FQNEAQ. The CDR3 extends over 15 amino acids.

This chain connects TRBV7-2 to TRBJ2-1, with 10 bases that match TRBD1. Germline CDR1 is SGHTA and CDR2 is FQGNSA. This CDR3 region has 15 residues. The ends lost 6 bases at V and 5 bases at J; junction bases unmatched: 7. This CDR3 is CASRLGQGTNNEQFF. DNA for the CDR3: TGTGCCAGCAGATTGGGACAGGGGACTAACAATGAGCAGTTCTTC.

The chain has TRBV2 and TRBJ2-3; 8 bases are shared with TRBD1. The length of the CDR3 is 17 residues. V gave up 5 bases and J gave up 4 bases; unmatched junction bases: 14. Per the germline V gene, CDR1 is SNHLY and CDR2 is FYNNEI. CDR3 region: CASSPSRTGRKADTQYF. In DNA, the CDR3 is TGTGCCAGCAGTCCGAGCCGGACAGGGAGGAAGGCAGATACGCAGTATTTT.

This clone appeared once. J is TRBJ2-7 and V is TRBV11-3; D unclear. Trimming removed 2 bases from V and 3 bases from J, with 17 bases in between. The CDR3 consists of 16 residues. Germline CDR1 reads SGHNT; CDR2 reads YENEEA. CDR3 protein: CASSLRSSSVGYEQYF. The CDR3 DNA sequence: TGTGCCAGCAGCTTAAGGTCTAGTAGTGTGGGCTACGAGCAGTACTTC.

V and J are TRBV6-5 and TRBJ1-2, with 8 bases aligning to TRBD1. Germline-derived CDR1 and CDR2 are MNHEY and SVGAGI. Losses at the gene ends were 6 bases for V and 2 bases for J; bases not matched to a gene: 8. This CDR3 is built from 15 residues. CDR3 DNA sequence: TGTGCCAGCAGCGACTCTGACAGGGGAAACTATGGCTACACCTTC. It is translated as CASSDSDRGNYGYTF.

The CDR3 DNA sequence: TGCGCCAGCAGCTTGGACAGGGCGGGGGGTTACAATGAGCAGTTCTTC. It encodes CASSLDRAGGYNEQFF. This chain links TRBV5-1 with TRBJ2-1; 8 bases are a match to TRBD2. The CDR3 has 16 residues. Germline assignment: CDR1 SGHRS and CDR2 YFSETQ. With V trimmed by 0 bases and J by 4 bases, 6 bases remained unmatched. Combining the CDR3 with reference TRBV5-1 and TRBJ2-1 gives the whole variable domain KAGVTQTPRYLIKTRGQQVTLSCSPISGHRSVSWYQQTPGQGLQFLFEYFSETQRNKGNFPGRFSGRQFSNSRSEMNVSTLELGDSALYLCASSLDRAGGYNEQFFGPGTRLTVL.

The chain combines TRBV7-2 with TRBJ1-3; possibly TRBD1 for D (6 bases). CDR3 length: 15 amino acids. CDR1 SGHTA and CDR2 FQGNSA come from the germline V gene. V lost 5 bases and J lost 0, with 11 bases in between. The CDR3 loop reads CASSQFRGSGNTIYF. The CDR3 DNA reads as TGTGCCAGCAGCCAATTCAGGGGCTCTGGAAACACCATATATTTT.

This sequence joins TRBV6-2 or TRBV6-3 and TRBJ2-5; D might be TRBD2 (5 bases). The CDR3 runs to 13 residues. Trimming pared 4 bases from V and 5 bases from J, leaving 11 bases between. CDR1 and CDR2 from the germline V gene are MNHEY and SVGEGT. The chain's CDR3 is CASSWHLAETQYF. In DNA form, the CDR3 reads TGTGCCAGCAGTTGGCACTTAGCGGAGACCCAGTACTTC.

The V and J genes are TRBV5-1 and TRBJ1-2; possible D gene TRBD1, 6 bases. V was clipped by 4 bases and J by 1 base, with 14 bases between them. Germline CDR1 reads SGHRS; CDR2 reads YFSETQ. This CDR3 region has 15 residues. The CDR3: CASSPSGDINYGYTF. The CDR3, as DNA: TGCGCCAGCAGCCCATCAGGGGACATTAACTATGGCTACACCTTC.